This record covers a single TCR beta chain. Germline trimming cut 3 bases from V and 7 bases from J; bases unmatched to any gene: 6. Germline CDR1 SGHRS, CDR2 YFSETQ. This CDR3 is 14 amino acids long. PCR primers comprised 60 Vbeta and 13 Jbeta primers. Using immunoSEQ multiplex PCR, the repertoire was profiled, and TCRdb retains in-frame clones only, with some absent. The data hold around 170,000 clones, with roughly 80% observed a single time. The sample is drawn from a study of cytomegalovirus exposure and HLA in healthy donors. The sample comprised PBMCs. This chain joins TRBV5-1 and TRBJ2-1, with 8 positions matching TRBD2. The source is a man in his fifties or sixties in good health and CMV-seropositive. The CDR3 loop reads CASSSRGGNNEQFF. The CDR3 DNA reads as TGCGCCAGCAGCTCCCGGGGGGGTAATAATGAGCAGTTCTTC. Based on the CDR3 plus reference TRBV5-1 and TRBJ2-1, the full variable domain is KAGVTQTPRYLIKTRGQQVTLSCSPISGHRSVSWYQQTPGQGLQFLFEYFSETQRNKGNFPGRFSGRQFSNSRSEMNVSTLELGDSALYLCASSSRGGNNEQFFGPGTRLTVL.